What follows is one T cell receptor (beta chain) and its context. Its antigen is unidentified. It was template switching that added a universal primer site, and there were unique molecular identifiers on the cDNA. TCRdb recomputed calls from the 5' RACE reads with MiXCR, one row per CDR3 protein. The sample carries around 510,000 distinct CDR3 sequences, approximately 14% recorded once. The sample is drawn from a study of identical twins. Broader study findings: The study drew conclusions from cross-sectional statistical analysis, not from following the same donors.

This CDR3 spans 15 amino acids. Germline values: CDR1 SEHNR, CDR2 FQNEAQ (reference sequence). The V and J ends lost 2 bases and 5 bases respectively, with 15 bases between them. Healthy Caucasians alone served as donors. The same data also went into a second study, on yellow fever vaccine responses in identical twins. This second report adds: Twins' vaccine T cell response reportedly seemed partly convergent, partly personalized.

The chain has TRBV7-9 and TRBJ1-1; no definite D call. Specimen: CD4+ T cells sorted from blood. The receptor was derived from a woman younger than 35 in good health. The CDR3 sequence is CASSLTRGSGTEAFF. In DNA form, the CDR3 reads TGTGCCAGCAGCTTAACCCGCGGGTCGGGGACTGAAGCTTTCTTT.